This T cell receptor beta chain was identified during a study of T cells in Graves' hyperthyroidism and ophthalmopathy. Ophthalmopathy patients had moderate-to-severe active disease, CAS ≥3, NOSPECS ≥4, and disease duration under 3 months. The PBMCs had their origin in around 10 ml of fresh peripheral blood. Many counts were recorded for this clonotype. Its target is not known. Trimming removed 2 bases from V and 5 bases from J, with 9 bases in between. This CDR3 has 13 amino acids. Germline V lookup: CDR1 MNHEY, CDR2 SVGAGI. Study-wide results and caveats: Model output signaled ophthalmopathy a median roughly 6 months ahead of onset. In simple terms, a model built on 13 V-J features told ophthalmopathy apart from stable hyperthyroidism.

What was amplified from RNA transcripts were TCR beta CDR3 regions. In the first-round RT-PCR of the TCR CDR3, the HTBI primer set was used. TCRdb passed the multiplex PCR reads through MiXCR, listing each CDR3 protein once. The sample includes about 350,000 distinct CDR3 sequences, roughly 18% seen only once; the top ten take roughly a sixth. The receptor was isolated from a woman aged 40 to 55 with Graves' ophthalmopathy. Input material: blood. The chain has TRBV6-5 and TRBJ1-1; D remains unclear. The CDR3 DNA reads as TGTGCCAGCAGTTACCCGGGGATGACTGAAGCTTTCTTT. Translation: CASSYPGMTEAFF.